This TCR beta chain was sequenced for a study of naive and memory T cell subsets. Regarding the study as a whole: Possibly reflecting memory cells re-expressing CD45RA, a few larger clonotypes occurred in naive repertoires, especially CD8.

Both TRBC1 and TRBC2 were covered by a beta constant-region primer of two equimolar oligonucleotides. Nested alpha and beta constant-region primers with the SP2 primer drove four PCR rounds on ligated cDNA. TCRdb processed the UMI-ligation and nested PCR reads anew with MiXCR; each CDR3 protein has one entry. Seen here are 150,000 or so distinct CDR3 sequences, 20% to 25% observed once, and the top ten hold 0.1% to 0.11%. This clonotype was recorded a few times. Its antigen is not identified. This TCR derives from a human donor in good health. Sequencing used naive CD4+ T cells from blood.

CDR3: CASSSQGAFNQPQHF. CDR3 sequence (DNA): TGTGCCAGCAGCAGCCAGGGGGCCTTCAATCAGCCCCAGCATTTT. This chain uses TRBV7-9 with TRBJ1-5, with 8 bases matching TRBD1. There are 15 residues in the CDR3. Per germline, CDR1 SEHNR and CDR2 FQNEAQ (reference sequence). Trimming cost V 5 bases and J 3 bases; bases outside gene matches: 6.